Following are 21 T cell receptor beta chains from one sample sequenced in a study of T cells in localized non-small cell lung cancer. Profiled with immunoSEQ multiplex PCR; TCRdb holds only in-frame clones, not every one. The top ten hold just over 20% of the sample, which has just over 70,000 clones, roughly nine tenths seen once. Sequencing used peripheral blood, obtained before any cancer treatment. The receptors were gathered from a male donor aged 60 or older with stage III squamous cell lung carcinoma.

The J gene is TRBJ1-2, the V gene TRBV10-3; D is uncertain. The CDR3 has 15 amino acids. CDR1 is ENHRY, CDR2 SYGVKD, per germline. Trimming cost V 0 bases and J 4 bases, with 12 bases left between them. The CDR3 spells CAISESVRTSYGYTF. The CDR3 DNA is TGTGCCATCAGTGAGTCGGTCAGAACGAGCTATGGCTACACCTTC.

The chain employs TRBV7-2 and TRBJ1-5; the D gene is possibly TRBD1 (5 bases). This CDR3 contains 13 residues. Germline V gives CDR1 SGHTA, CDR2 FQGNSA. V shed 2 bases and J shed 7 bases, with 9 bases lying between them. CDR3 region: CASSLMNRQPQHF. The CDR3 bases are TGTGCCAGCAGCTTAATGAACAGGCAGCCCCAGCATTTT. The full variable domain, with the rest looked up from reference TRBV7-2 and TRBJ1-5, is GAGVSQSPSNKVTEKGKDVELRCDPISGHTALYWYRQSLGQGLEFLIYFQGNSAPDKSGLPSDRFSAERTGGSVSTLTIQRTQQEDSAVYLCASSLMNRQPQHFGDGTRLSIL.

The rearrangement uses TRBV10-2 and TRBJ2-1; a weak D match, TRBD2 (5 bases). The ends were cut back, 4 bases at V and 6 bases at J, with 7 bases in the middle. Germline V lookup: CDR1 WSHSY, CDR2 SAAADI. This CDR3 contains 12 residues. The CDR3 sequence: CASSVSGNEQFF. The DNA for the CDR3 is TGCGCCAGCAGTGTAAGCGGCAATGAGCAGTTCTTC.

The J gene is TRBJ1-1, the V gene TRBV10-1, with 7 positions matching TRBD1. The CDR3 sequence is 17 residues long. The V and J ends lost 6 bases and 11 bases, in that order; junction bases with no gene match: 24. Germline V CDR1 and CDR2: WNHNN, SYGVQD (reference sequence). The chain's CDR3 is CASSASDPLRGPSVAFF. The CDR3 DNA reads TGCGCCAGCAGCGCCTCCGACCCTCTGAGGGGGCCAAGTGTTGCTTTCTTT.

The chain employs TRBV5-5 and TRBJ1-4, with 8 bases matching TRBD1. Trimming at V came to 3 bases and at J to 10 bases, leaving 2 bases not matched to a gene. The CDR3 has 12 amino acids. Germline-derived CDR1 and CDR2 are SGHKS and YYEKEE (reference sequence). CDR3 sequence: CASSSGQGKLFF. For the CDR3, the DNA is TGTGCCAGCAGCTCAGGACAGGGAAAACTGTTTTTT.

J is TRBJ2-2 and V is TRBV6-1, with no clear D. This CDR3 contains 14 residues. Germline V gives CDR1 MNHNS, CDR2 SASEGT. V was pared by 8 bases and J by 1 base, with 11 bases between. The CDR3 spells CASAPPGNTGELFF. CDR3 sequence (DNA): TGTGCCAGCGCTCCTCCGGGGAACACCGGGGAGCTGTTTTTT.

V is TRBV7-9 and J is TRBJ1-2; no clear D. The CDR3 sequence is 14 residues long. Trimming took 0 bases from V and 0 from J, leaving 5 bases between them. Looked up from germline, CDR1 is SEHNR and CDR2 is FQNEAQ (reference sequence). The CDR3 coding sequence is TGTGCCAGCAGCTTAGCGGTCGCTAACTATGGCTACACCTTC. Translating it yields CASSLAVANYGYTF.

V is TRBV5-4 and J is TRBJ2-3; D gene uncertain. The CDR3 length is 13 residues. V gave up 4 bases and J gave up 5 bases, with 11 bases separating them. The germline V gene has CDR1 SGHNT and CDR2 YYREEE (reference sequence). CDR3 bases: TGTGCCAGCAGCCATAATAGGGAAGATACGCAGTATTTT. It is translated as CASSHNREDTQYF.

The V call is TRBV29-1, the J call TRBJ1-4; TRBD1 matches 8 bases. With 0 bases clipped from V and 11 bases from J, the junction kept 8 bases outside the gene matches. Germline-derived CDR1 and CDR2 are SQVTM and ANQGSEA. The CDR3 contains 14 residues. The DNA for the CDR3 is TGCAGCGTTGAAGATAACCAGGGGGCGCAGAAACTGTTTTTT. Translation: CSVEDNQGAQKLFF.

The table lists this clone with a few counts. The chain combines TRBV2 with TRBJ2-1, with a possible D match to TRBD2 (5 bases). V lost 4 bases and J lost 6, with 7 bases in between. CDR1 is SNHLY and CDR2 is FYNNEI in the germline V gene. The CDR3 totals 12 residues. CDR3 nucleotides: TGTGCCAGCAGTGCGGGAACCAATGAGCAGTTCTTC. Its translation is CASSAGTNEQFF.

This clone was detected a few times. This chain joins TRBV6-1 and TRBJ1-2; D gene uncertain. The germline V gene encodes CDR1 MNHNS and CDR2 SASEGT. V gave up 4 bases and J gave up 5 bases, with 14 bases separating them. The CDR3 totals 14 residues. The CDR3 spells CASSVGQLVYGYTF. CDR3 coding DNA: TGTGCCAGCAGTGTCGGGCAATTGGTATATGGCTACACCTTC.

The chain joins TRBV18 to TRBJ2-7, with TRBD1 identical over 9 bases. V dropped 3 bases and J dropped 10; count of bases not matched to a gene: 4. CDR3 size: 12 residues. CDR1 KGHSH and CDR2 LQKENI come from the germline V gene. The CDR3 DNA follows: TGTGCCAGCTCACCCGGACAGGGGATACAGTACGTC. As protein: CASSPGQGIQYV.

The chain recombines TRBV11-2 with TRBJ2-1; 8 positions match TRBD1. With V trimmed by 11 bases and J by 0 bases, 6 bases remained unmatched. CDR1 and CDR2 (germline): SGHAT, FQNNGV. This CDR3 contains 14 residues. DNA of the CDR3: TGTGCCGTACGGACAGGGAGCTCCTACAATGAGCAGTTCTTC. Protein product: CAVRTGSSYNEQFF.

J is TRBJ2-1 and V is TRBV5-4; 9 bases map to TRBD2. V dropped 1 base and J dropped 3; count of bases not matched to a gene: 2. Looked up from germline, CDR1 is SGHNT and CDR2 is YYREEE (reference sequence). CDR3 length: 15 amino acids. CDR3 amino acids: CASSLRLADYNEQFF. The CDR3 DNA is TGTGCCAGCAGCTTGAGACTAGCGGACTACAATGAGCAGTTCTTC.

The chain is built from TRBV30 and TRBJ1-5; 8 nucleotides match TRBD1. The J segment lost 4 bases and the V segment lost 5 bases, leaving 1 base of the junction unmatched. This CDR3 spans 12 amino acids. CDR1 and CDR2 from the germline V gene are GTSNPN and SVGIG (reference sequence). The CDR3 DNA reads as TGTGCCTGGGGGACAGGAAATCAGCCCCAGCATTTT. Translating gives CAWGTGNQPQHF.

This chain uses TRBV12-5 with TRBJ1-1, with D tentatively TRBD1 (5 bases). Trimming removed 7 bases from V and 1 base from J, with 16 bases in between. Germline-derived CDR1 and CDR2 are LGHNT and FRNRAP. The CDR3 spans 15 residues. For the CDR3, the DNA is TGTGCTAGTGCCCCCGGGACGGCTGAGAACACTGAAGCTTTCTTT. Protein: CASAPGTAENTEAFF.

V is TRBV7-2 and J is TRBJ2-5; tentatively, D is TRBD1 or TRBD2 (6 bases each). This CDR3 comprises 14 residues. Between the trimmed V and J ends, which lost 7 bases and 4 bases, there was a span of 16 bases. Germline V gives CDR1 SGHTA, CDR2 FQGNSA. The chain's CDR3 is CASTRLGGGETQYF. In nucleotides, the CDR3 is TGTGCCAGCACCCGTCTTGGAGGGGGAGAGACCCAGTACTTC.

This clone was seen only once. This chain uses TRBV27 with TRBJ2-7; D remains ambiguous. Trimming cost V 5 bases and J 1 base, with 9 bases left between them. This CDR3 comprises 13 residues. The germline gives CDR1 MNHEY, CDR2 SMNVEV (reference sequence). The CDR3 sequence: CASSLRASYEQYV. DNA of the CDR3: TGTGCCAGCAGTCTCAGAGCTTCCTACGAGCAGTACGTC.

This clone has more than one count but fewer than ten. The genes are TRBV7-8 and TRBJ2-1, with 9 nucleotides matching TRBD2. This CDR3 is built from 16 residues. The V gene end was trimmed by 5 bases and the J gene end by 4 bases; junction bases not matched to a gene: 9. The germline gives CDR1 SGHVS, CDR2 FQNEAQ. This CDR3 is CASSGTERGVYNEQFF. The CDR3 nucleotides read TGTGCCAGCAGCGGAACAGAGCGGGGGGTATACAATGAGCAGTTCTTC.

This sequence joins TRBV6-5 and TRBJ2-2; D gene ambiguous. From germline, CDR1 is MNHEY and CDR2 SVGAGI. The CDR3 loop spans 12 amino acids. With 4 bases removed from V and 5 bases from J, the gap between germline ends came to 5 bases. The CDR3 nucleotides read TGTGCCAGCAGTTTAATGACCGGGGAGCTGTTTTTT. Protein sequence: CASSLMTGELFF.

The chain couples TRBV10-3 to TRBJ1-4; 9 bases are a match to TRBD1. There are 15 residues in the CDR3. CDR1 and CDR2 from the germline V gene are ENHRY and SYGVKD. V gave up 10 bases and J gave up 0 bases; unmatched junction bases: 6. CDR3 sequence (DNA): TGTGCCAGCCGGGACAGGGCAGCAACTAATGAAAAACTGTTTTTT. This encodes CASRDRAATNEKLFF.